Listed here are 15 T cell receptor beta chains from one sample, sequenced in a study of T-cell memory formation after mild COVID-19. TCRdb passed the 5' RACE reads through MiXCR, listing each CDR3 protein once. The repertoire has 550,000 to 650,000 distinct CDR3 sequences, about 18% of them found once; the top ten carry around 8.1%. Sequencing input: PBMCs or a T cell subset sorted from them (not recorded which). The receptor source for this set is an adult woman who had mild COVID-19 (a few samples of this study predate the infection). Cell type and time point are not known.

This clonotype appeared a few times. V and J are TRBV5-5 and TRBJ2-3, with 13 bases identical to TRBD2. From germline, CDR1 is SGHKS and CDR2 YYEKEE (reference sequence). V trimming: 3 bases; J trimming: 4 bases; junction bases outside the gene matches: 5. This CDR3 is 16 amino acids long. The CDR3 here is CASSYRLAGGADTQYF. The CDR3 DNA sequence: TGTGCCAGCAGCTACCGACTAGCGGGGGGAGCAGATACGCAGTATTTT.

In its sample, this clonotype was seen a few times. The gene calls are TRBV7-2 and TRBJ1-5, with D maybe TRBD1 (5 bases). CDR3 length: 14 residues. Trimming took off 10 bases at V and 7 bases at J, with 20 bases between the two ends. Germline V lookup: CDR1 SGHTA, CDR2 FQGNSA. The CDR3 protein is CATRRGSGAQPQHF. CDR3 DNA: TGTGCCACCCGCCGCGGCTCCGGGGCGCAGCCCCAGCATTTT.

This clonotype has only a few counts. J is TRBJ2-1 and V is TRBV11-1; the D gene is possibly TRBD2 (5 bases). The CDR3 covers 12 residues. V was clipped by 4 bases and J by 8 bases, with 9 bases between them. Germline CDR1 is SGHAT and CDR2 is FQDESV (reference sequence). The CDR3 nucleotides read TGTGCCAGCAGCTCCCCGCGGGATGAGCAGTTCTTC. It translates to CASSSPRDEQFF.

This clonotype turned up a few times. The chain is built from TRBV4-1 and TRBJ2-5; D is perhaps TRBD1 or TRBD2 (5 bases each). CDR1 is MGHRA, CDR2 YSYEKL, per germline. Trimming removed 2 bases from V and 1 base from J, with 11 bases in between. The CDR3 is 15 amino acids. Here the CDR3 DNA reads TGCGCCAGCAGCCAATTTCCGGGGCCCCAAGAGACCCAGTACTTC. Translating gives CASSQFPGPQETQYF.

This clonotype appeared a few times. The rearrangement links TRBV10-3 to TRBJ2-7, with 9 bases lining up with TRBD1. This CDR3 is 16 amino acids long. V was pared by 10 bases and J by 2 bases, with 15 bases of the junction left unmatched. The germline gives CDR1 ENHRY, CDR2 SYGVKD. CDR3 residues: CATAQPHRGPTYEQYF. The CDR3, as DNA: TGTGCCACCGCGCAGCCCCACAGGGGGCCTACCTACGAGCAGTACTTC.

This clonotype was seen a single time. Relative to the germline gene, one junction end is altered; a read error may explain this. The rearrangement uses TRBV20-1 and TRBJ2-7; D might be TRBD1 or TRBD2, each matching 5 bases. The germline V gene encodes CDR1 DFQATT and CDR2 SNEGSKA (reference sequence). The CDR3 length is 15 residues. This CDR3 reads CSAGGRGSTSSEQYF. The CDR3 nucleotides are TGCAGTGCTGGGGGTCGGGGTTCAACCTCCTCCGAGCAGTACTTC.

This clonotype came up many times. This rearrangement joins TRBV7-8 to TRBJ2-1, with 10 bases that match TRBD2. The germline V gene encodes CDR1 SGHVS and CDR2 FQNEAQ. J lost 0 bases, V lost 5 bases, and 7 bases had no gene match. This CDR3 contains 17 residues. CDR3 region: CASSQPASGSSYNEQFF. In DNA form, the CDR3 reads TGTGCCAGCAGCCAACCAGCTAGCGGGAGCTCCTACAATGAGCAGTTCTTC.

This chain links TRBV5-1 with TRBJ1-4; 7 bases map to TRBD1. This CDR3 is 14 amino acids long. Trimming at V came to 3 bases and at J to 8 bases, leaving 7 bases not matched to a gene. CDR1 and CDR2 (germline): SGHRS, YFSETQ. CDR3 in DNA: TGCGCCAGCAGCTCTGGGACAGCAGAAGAAAAACTGTTTTTT. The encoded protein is CASSSGTAEEKLFF.

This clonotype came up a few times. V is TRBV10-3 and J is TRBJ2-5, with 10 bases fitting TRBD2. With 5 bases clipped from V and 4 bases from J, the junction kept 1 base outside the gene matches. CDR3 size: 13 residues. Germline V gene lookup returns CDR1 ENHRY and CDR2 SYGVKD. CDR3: CAISSGGAETQYF. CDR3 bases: TGTGCCATCAGTAGCGGGGGGGCAGAGACCCAGTACTTC.

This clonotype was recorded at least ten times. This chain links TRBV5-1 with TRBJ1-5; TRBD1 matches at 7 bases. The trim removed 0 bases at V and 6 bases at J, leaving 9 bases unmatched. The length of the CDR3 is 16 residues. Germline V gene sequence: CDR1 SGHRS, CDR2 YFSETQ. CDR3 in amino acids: CASSLDGSGGLQPQHF. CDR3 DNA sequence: TGCGCCAGCAGCTTGGACGGGTCAGGGGGTCTTCAGCCCCAGCATTTT.

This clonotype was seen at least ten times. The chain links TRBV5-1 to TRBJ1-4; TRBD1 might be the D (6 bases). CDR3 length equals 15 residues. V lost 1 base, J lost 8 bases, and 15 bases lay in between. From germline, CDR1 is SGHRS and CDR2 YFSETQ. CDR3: CASSLYQGNEEKLFF. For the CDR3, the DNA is TGCGCCAGCAGCTTGTATCAGGGGAACGAAGAAAAACTGTTTTTT.

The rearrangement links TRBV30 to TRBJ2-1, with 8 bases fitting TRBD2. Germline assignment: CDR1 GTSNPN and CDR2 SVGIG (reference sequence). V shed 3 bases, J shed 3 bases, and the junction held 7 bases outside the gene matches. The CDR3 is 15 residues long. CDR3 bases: TGTGCCTGGAGCATAGCGGGGAGGGGCTACAATGAGCAGTTCTTC. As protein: CAWSIAGRGYNEQFF.

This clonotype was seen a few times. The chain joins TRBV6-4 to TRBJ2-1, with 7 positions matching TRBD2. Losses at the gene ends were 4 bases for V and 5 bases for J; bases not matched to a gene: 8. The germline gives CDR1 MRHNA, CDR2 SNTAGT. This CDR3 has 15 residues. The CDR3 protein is CASSVYGRPDNEQFF. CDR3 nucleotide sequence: TGTGCCAGCAGTGTTTACGGGAGGCCCGACAATGAGCAGTTCTTC.

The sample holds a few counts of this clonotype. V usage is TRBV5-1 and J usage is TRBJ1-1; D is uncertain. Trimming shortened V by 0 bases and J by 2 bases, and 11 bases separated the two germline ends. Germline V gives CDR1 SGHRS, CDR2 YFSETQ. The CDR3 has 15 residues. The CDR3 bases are TGCGCCAGCAGCTTGGAGCAGCCAACTAACACTGAAGCTTTCTTT. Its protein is CASSLEQPTNTEAFF.

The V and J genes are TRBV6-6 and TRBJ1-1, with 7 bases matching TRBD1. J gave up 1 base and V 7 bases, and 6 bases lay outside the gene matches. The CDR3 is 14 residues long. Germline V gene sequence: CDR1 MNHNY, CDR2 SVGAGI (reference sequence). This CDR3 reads CASTTDRENTEAFF. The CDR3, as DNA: TGTGCCAGCACCACCGACAGGGAGAACACTGAAGCTTTCTTT.